The present T cell receptor beta chain was sequenced within a study of blood T cell repertoires in COVID-19. Trimming at V came to 7 bases and at J to 4 bases, leaving 12 bases not matched to a gene. Germline CDR1 is SEHNR and CDR2 is FQNEAQ (reference sequence). The CDR3 runs 15 residues. Measured with immunoSEQ multiplex PCR; TCRdb has only the in-frame clones, and not every one. The data hold a few hundred thousand clones, with more than 75% observed a single time. The receptor comes from a woman in her twenties or thirties who had recovered from COVID-19. V gene TRBV7-9 combines with J gene TRBJ1-2; TRBD1 aligns across 7 bases. Sequences were obtained from PBMCs or T cells enriched from blood (not recorded which). CDR3 sequence reads: CASTPWGQPPYGYTF. CDR3 bases: TGTGCCAGCACGCCCTGGGGACAGCCCCCCTATGGCTACACCTTC.